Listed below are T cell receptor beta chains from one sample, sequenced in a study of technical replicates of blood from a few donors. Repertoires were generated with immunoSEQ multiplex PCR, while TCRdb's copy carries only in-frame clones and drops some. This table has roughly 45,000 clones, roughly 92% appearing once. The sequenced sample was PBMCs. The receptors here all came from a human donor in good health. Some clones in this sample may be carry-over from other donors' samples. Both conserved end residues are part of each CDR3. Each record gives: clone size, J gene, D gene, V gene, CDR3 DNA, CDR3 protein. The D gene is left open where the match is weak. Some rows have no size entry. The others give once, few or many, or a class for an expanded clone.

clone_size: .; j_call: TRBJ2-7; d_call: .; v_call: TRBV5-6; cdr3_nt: TGTGCCAGCAGCTACTACGACTTCTACGAGCAGTACTTC; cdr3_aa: CASSYYDFYEQYF
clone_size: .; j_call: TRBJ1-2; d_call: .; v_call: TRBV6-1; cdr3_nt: TGTGCCAGCAGTGAAATCGACAGAAACTATGGCTACACCTTC; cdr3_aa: CASSEIDRNYGYTF
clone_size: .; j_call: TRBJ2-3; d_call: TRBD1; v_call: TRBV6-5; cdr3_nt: TGTGCCAGCAGCCCAACAGGGGGCGAAGTGGATACGCAGTATTTT; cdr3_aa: CASSPTGGEVDTQYF
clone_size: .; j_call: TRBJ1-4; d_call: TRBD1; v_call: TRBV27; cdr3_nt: TGTGCCAGCGCGGACAGGGCAAGGGAAAAACTGTTTTTT; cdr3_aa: CASADRAREKLFF
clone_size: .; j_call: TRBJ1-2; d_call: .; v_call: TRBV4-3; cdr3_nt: TGCGCCAGCAGCCAAGATATAAGGACAGCAGCTATTTCCTATGGCTACACCTTC; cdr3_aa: CASSQDIRTAAISYGYTF
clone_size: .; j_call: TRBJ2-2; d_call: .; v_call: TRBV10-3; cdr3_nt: TGTGCCATCAGTGAGTCGGGGCGGGGTCCGACCGGGGAGCTGTTTTTT; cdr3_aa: CAISESGRGPTGELFF
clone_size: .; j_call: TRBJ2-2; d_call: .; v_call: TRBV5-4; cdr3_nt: TGTGCCAGCAGCCCCTGGGGAGCCGGGGAGCTGTTTTTT; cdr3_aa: CASSPWGAGELFF
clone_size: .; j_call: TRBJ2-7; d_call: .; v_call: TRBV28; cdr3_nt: TGTGCCAGCAGTGAACACTACGAGCAGTACTTC; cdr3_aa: CASSEHYEQYF
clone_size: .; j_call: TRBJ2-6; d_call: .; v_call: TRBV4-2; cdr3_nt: TGTGCCAGCAGCCAAGACCCCACCGTACTCTCTGGGGCCAACGTCCTGACTTTC; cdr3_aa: CASSQDPTVLSGANVLTF
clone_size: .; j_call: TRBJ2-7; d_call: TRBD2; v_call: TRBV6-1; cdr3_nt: TGTGCCAGCCTAGCGGGATCTACCAACCGGGAGCAGTACTTC; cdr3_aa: CASLAGSTNREQYF
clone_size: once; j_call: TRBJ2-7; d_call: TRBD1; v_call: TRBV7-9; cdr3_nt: TGTGCCAGCAGCTTGACAGGGGGTGCCTACGAGCAGTACTTC; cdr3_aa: CASSLTGGAYEQYF
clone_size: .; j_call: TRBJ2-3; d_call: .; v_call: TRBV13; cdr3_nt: TGTGCCAGCAGCTTTGAGAATCGGGGGGATACGCAGTATTTT; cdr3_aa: CASSFENRGDTQYF
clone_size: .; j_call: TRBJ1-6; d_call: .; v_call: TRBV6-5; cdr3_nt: TGTGCCAGCAGTTACTCTGCGGGGGCGAGTAATTCACCCCTCCACTTT; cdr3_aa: CASSYSAGASNSPLHF
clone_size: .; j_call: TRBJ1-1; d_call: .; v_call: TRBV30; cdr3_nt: TGTGCCTGGACCCTCCGGACTGAAGCTTTCTTT; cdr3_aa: CAWTLRTEAFF
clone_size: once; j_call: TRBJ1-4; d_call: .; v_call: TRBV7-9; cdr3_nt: TGTGCCAGCAGCCTTCTCACTGGGAGTGAAAAACTGTTTTTT; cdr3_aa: CASSLLTGSEKLFF
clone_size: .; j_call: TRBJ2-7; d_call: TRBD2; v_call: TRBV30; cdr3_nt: TGTGCCTGGAGCTCGGGGGGTAGTTGGGGCGAGCAGTACTTC; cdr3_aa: CAWSSGGSWGEQYF
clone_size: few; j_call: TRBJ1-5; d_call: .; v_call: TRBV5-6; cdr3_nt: TGTGCCAGCAGCTTGATTGGTGCGAGCCAGCCCCAGCATTTT; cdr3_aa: CASSLIGASQPQHF
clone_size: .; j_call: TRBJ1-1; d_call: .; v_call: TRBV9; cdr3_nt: TGTGCCAGCAGCCCACGATTTGACAGGATAACTGAAGCTTTCTTT; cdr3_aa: CASSPRFDRITEAFF
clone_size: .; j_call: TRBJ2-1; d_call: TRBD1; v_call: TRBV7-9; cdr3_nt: TGTGCCAGCAGCCTGACCCAGGGGGCGAGATACAATGAGCAGTTCTTC; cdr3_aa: CASSLTQGARYNEQFF
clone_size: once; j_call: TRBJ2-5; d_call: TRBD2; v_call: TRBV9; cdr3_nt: TGTGCCAGCAGCCCTAGACTAGCTCGAGGAGAGACCCAGTACTTC; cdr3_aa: CASSPRLARGETQYF
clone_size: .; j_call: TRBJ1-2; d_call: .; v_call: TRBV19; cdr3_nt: TGTGCCAGTAGTATGACTGGATCCTATGGCTACACCTTC; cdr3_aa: CASSMTGSYGYTF
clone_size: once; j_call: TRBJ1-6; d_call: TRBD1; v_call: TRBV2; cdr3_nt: TGTGCCAGCAGTGAACTACCGGGACAGGGACTTAATTCACCCCTCCACTTT; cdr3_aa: CASSELPGQGLNSPLHF
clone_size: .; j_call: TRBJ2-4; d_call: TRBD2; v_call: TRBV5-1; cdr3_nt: TGCGCCAGCAGCACCGGACTAGCGGGGGGGCGCGGGAACATTCAGTACTTC; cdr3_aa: CASSTGLAGGRGNIQYF
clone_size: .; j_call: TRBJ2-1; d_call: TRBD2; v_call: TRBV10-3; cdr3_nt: TGTGCCATCGGTGCTAGCGGGGCTCGCGGGCTAAATGAGCAGTTCTTC; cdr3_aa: CAIGASGARGLNEQFF
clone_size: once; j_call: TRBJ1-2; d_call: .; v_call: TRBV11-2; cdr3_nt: TGTGCCAGCAGCTTCATAAGGGGAGGGTCTGGCTACACCTTC; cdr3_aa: CASSFIRGGSGYTF
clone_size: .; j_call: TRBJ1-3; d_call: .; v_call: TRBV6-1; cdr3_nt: TGTGCCAGCAGTGTAATAGGGGGCTCTGGAAACACCATATATTTT; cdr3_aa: CASSVIGGSGNTIYF
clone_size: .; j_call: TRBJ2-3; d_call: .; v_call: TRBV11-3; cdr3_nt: TGTGCCAGCAGGGGCCCCTTGGAGGCAGATACGCAGTATTTT; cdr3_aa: CASRGPLEADTQYF
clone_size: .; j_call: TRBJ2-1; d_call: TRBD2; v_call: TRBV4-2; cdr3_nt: TGTGCCAGCAGCCAAGCAGTTACTAGCGGGGGGGCGAATGAGCAGTTCTTC; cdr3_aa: CASSQAVTSGGANEQFF
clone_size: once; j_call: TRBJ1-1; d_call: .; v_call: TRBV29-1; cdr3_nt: TGCAGCGCCGACCATGGCGGTGACACTGAAGCTTTCTTT; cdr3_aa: CSADHGGDTEAFF
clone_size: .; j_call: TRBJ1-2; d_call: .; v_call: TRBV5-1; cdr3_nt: TGCGCCAGCAGCTTGAATACAGGGCAAGTCTATGGCTACACCTTC; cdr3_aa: CASSLNTGQVYGYTF
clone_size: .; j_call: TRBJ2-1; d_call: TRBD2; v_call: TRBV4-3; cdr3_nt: TGCGCCAGCAGCCAAGATCGACTAGCGATGAATGAGCAGTTCTTC; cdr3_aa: CASSQDRLAMNEQFF
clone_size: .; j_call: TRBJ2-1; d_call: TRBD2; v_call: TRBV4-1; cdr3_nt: TGCGCCAGCACCCCAAGGTCTGCGGGGGGATACAATGAGCAGTTCTTC; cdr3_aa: CASTPRSAGGYNEQFF
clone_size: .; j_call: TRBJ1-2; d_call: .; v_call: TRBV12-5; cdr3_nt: TGTGCTAGTGGTGATTCCCGGACTCTTGGCTACACCTTC; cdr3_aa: CASGDSRTLGYTF
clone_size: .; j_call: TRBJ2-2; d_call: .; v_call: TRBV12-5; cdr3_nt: TGTGCTAGTGGTCTATCGACGAACACCGGGGAGCTGTTTTTT; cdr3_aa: CASGLSTNTGELFF
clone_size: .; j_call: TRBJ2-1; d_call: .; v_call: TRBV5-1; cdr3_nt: TGCGCCAGCAAGAGACTAAACACTGACAATGAGCAGTTCTTC; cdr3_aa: CASKRLNTDNEQFF
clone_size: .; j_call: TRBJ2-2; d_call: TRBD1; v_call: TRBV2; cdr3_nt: TGTGCCAGCAGCTATGTGACAGGGATTACCGGGGAGCTGTTTTTT; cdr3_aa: CASSYVTGITGELFF
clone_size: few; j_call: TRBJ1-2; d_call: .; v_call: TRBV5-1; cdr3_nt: TGCGCCAGCAGCCCTCCTGCCAATCTACGTGGCTACACCTTC; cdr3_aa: CASSPPANLRGYTF
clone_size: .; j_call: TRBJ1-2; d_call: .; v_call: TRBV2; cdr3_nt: TGTGCCAGCAGTGATCCGGGGGGCGAGGCTGGCTACACCTTC; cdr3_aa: CASSDPGGEAGYTF
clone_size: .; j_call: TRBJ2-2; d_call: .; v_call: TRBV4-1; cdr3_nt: TGCGCCAGCAGCCCCAGGGTCAACCCGAACACCGGGGAGCTGTTTTTT; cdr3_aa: CASSPRVNPNTGELFF
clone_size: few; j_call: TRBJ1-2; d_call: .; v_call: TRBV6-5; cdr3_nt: TGTGCCAGCAGCTTGGTCGGCTATGGCTACACCTTC; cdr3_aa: CASSLVGYGYTF
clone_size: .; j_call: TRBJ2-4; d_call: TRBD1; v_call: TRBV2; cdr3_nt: TGTGCCAGCAGTATGACAGGGATCATAAACATTCAGTACTTC; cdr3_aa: CASSMTGIINIQYF
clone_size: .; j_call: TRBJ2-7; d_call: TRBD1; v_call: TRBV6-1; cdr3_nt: TGTGCCAGCCTGCCGGACAGGGTAACGTACGAGCAGTACTTC; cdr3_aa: CASLPDRVTYEQYF
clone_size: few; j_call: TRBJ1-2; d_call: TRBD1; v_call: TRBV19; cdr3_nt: TGTGCCAGTAGTTTGACAGGGGGCGCGGTCTACACCTTC; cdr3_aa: CASSLTGGAVYTF
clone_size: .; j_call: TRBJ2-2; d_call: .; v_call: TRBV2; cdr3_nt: TGTGCCAGCAGTGAAAACAGGCGGGGCACCGGGGAGCTGTTTTTT; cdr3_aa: CASSENRRGTGELFF
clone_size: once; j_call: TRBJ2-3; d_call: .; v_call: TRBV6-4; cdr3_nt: TGTGCCAGCAGCCCGAACCCTAGCGACCCAGATACGCAGTATTTT; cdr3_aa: CASSPNPSDPDTQYF
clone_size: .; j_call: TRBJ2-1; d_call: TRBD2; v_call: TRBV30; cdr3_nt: TGTGCCTGGAGTGTAAGGCTAGCCGGGACTAGTGAGCAGTTCTTC; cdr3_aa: CAWSVRLAGTSEQFF
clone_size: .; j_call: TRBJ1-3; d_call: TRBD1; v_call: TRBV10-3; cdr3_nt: TGTGCCATCAGCCCGGGACAGGGGAATGAGGGAAACACCATATATTTT; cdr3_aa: CAISPGQGNEGNTIYF
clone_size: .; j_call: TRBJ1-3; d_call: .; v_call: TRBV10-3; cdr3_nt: TGTGCCATAACAACGACAGGCTTCTCTGGAAACACCATATATTTT; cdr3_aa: CAITTTGFSGNTIYF
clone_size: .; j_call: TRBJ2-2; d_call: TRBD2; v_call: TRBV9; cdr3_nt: TGTGCCAGCAGCGTCACCAGCGGGAGCATGAACACCGGGGAGCTGTTTTTT; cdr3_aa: CASSVTSGSMNTGELFF
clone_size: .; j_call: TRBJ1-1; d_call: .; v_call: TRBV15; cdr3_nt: TGTGCCACCAGCAGAGATTTTCAGGATTTGAGCACTGAAGCTTTCTTT; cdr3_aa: CATSRDFQDLSTEAFF
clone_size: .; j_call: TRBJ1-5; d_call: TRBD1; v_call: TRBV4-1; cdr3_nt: TGCGCCAGCAGCCCGGGACAGTACAATCAGCCCCAGCATTTT; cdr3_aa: CASSPGQYNQPQHF
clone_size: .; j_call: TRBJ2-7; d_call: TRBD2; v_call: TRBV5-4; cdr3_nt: TGTGCCAGCAGCCTCGGACTAGCGGGGCCGAGTGGAGAGCAGTACTTC; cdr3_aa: CASSLGLAGPSGEQYF